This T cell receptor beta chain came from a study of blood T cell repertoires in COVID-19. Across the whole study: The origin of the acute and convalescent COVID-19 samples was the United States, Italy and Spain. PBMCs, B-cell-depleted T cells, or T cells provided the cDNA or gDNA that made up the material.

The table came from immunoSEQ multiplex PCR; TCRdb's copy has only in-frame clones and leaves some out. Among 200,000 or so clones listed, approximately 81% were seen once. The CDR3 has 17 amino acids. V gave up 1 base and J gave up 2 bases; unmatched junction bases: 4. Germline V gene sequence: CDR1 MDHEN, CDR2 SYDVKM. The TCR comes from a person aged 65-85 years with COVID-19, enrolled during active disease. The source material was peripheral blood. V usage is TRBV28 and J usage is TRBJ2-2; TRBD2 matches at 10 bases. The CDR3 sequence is CASSLSRTSGNTGELFF. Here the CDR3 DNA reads TGTGCCAGCAGTTTATCACGGACTAGCGGAAACACCGGGGAGCTGTTTTTT.